The clone carrying this TCR beta chain was seen only once. The target antigen is unknown. This entry comes from a study of OX40 agonist ivuxolimab in advanced cancers. Study background: Eligibility admitted prior anti-PD-1, anti-PD-L1 or anti-CTLA-4 therapy; roughly 37% had some.

General study findings and limits: The CD4+ and CD8+ T cells in the blood had expanded clonally by week 6 at 0.1 to 3.0 mg/kg. At 0.1-3.0 mg/kg, partial responders had clonal expansion among the lowest observed.

Generated by immunoSEQ multiplex PCR, the TCRdb table keeps only in-frame clones and is missing some. In the table there are roughly 26,000 clones, roughly 90% of which are singletons. The length of the CDR3 is 13 residues. Germline-derived CDR1 and CDR2 are SGDLS and YYNGEE. Trimming pared 0 bases from V and 1 base from J, leaving 5 bases between. Peripheral blood came from all dose cohorts at three timepoints. J is TRBJ2-7 and V is TRBV9, with unresolved D. This TCR came from an adult with an advanced solid tumor such as melanoma, head and neck, liver or kidney cancer. The specimen was CD4+ or CD8+ T cells sorted from blood, collected in a trial of the OX40 agonist ivuxolimab. DNA for the CDR3: TGTGCCAGCAGCGTAGACCCATCCTACGAGCAGTACTTC. This encodes CASSVDPSYEQYF.